The present entry profiles one TCR beta chain with its context. Authors' analysis steps: Reference gene primer amplification yielded estimated nucleated cell counts. Measured with immunoSEQ multiplex PCR; TCRdb has only the in-frame clones, and not every one. The V and J calls and clone size are taken from that table; D and trimming were inferred from the DNA. The repertoire holds 60,000 to 70,000 clones, with over 75% as singletons. The entry originates in a study of blood T cell repertoires in COVID-19. Study context: Sites across the United States, Italy and Spain contributed samples from acute and convalescent COVID-19. Sources were T cells, B-cell-depleted T cells, or PBMCs; the material itself was cDNA or gDNA.

CDR1 and CDR2 from the germline V gene are SGDLS and YYNGEE. The CDR3 length is 15 residues. With 3 bases removed from V and 0 bases from J, the gap between germline ends came to 10 bases. Sequenced input: peripheral blood. The source is a man of 80 years or more with acute or convalescent COVID-19. The chain joins TRBV9 to TRBJ1-3, with D unresolved. CDR3 in amino acids: CASSGLHSSGNTIYF. CDR3 nucleotide sequence: TGTGCCAGCAGCGGACTACACAGCTCTGGAAACACCATATATTTT.